The 21 T cell receptor beta chains listed next were all sequenced from one sample in a study of cytomegalovirus exposure and HLA in healthy donors. A multiplex PCR was run with 60 Vbeta primers and 13 Jbeta primers. Data came from immunoSEQ multiplex PCR; TCRdb stores just in-frame clones and leaves some out. The table includes around 120,000 clones, 60% to 85% detected once. Sample: PBMCs. The source is a woman aged 40-49 years in good health and CMV-seropositive.

The chain employs TRBV4-1 and TRBJ2-2; 8 positions agree with TRBD1. This CDR3 has 16 amino acids. Unmatched junction bases numbered 4, after V lost 4 bases and J lost 0 bases. Germline loops: CDR1 MGHRA, CDR2 YSYEKL. The CDR3 loop reads CASSPRDRSNTGELFF. In DNA, the CDR3 is TGCGCCAGCAGCCCCAGGGACAGGTCGAACACCGGGGAGCTGTTTTTT.

The chain employs TRBV4-3 and TRBJ1-1; D is undetermined. Trimming cost V 0 bases and J 5 bases, with 10 bases left between them. The CDR3 extends over 14 amino acids. The germline CDR1 and CDR2 sequences are LGHNA and YSLEER. The CDR3 region is CASSQDPGRTEAFF. As DNA, the CDR3 is TGCGCCAGCAGCCAAGATCCGGGTAGGACTGAAGCTTTCTTT.

CDR3 sequence (DNA): TGTGCCAGTAGTACTAGGGACAGGGGCACAGATACGCAGTATTTT. The encoded protein is CASSTRDRGTDTQYF. The rearrangement uses TRBV19 and TRBJ2-3, with TRBD1 identical over 9 bases. The CDR3 length is 15 residues. Germline V gene lookup returns CDR1 LNHDA and CDR2 SQIVND (reference sequence). V lost 4 bases and J lost 1; bases outside the gene matches: 3.

The CDR3 nucleotides read TGTGCTAGTGGTTTCCAACCGGGACAGGGAATTGTGGGCTATGGCTACACCTTC. Protein product: CASGFQPGQGIVGYGYTF. The chain links TRBV12-5 to TRBJ1-2, with TRBD1 matching over 9 bases. The germline CDR1 and CDR2 sequences are LGHNT and FRNRAP. CDR3 length: 18 residues. The V segment lost 3 bases and the J segment 4 bases; nucleotides outside the gene matches: 15.

The J gene is TRBJ1-1, the V gene TRBV30; perhaps TRBD1 as D (6 bases). Per the germline V gene, CDR1 is GTSNPN and CDR2 is SVGIG (reference sequence). This CDR3 contains 14 residues. Deletions cut 2 bases from V and 7 bases from J, with 17 bases between. CDR3 sequence: CAWSFGGLTLEAFF. CDR3 nucleotide sequence: TGTGCCTGGAGTTTTGGGGGCCTGACACTTGAAGCTTTCTTT.

The V gene is TRBV6-6, the J gene TRBJ1-5; maybe TRBD1 (6 bases). Germline CDR1 reads MNHNY; CDR2 reads SVGAGI (reference sequence). V was cut by 5 bases and J by 2 bases, with 16 bases left in between. This CDR3 contains 16 residues. The CDR3 reads CASSTTKPGGNQPQHF. The CDR3 DNA reads TGTGCCAGCAGTACAACCAAGCCAGGGGGCAATCAGCCCCAGCATTTT.

The genes are TRBV5-4 and TRBJ2-6; no firm D call. The length of the CDR3 is 15 residues. Per the germline V gene, CDR1 is SGHNT and CDR2 is YYREEE (reference sequence). Trimming removed 3 bases at V and 2 bases at J, with 9 bases between. The CDR3 nucleotides are TGTGCCAGCAGCTCGCAGTTTACTGGGGCCAACGTCCTGACTTTC. Translating gives CASSSQFTGANVLTF.

The gene calls are TRBV5-4 and TRBJ2-3; D gene uncertain. Trimming stripped 0 bases from V and 0 bases from J, with 8 bases between. The CDR3 has 15 amino acids. Germline V gene data show CDR1 as SGHNT and CDR2 as YYREEE (reference sequence). The CDR3 DNA reads TGTGCCAGCAGCTTGGGCGGAGTTAGCACAGATACGCAGTATTTT. Protein product: CASSLGGVSTDTQYF.

This clone was detected a few times. V and J are TRBV4-2 and TRBJ2-1; D call uncertain. CDR3 length: 15 residues. The V end was cut by 4 bases, the J end by 3 bases, with 13 bases between. Germline assignment: CDR1 LGHNA and CDR2 YNFKEQ. The CDR3 nucleotides read TGTGCCAGCAGCCTCTCCGAAGACAACTACAATGAGCAGTTCTTC. Its protein is CASSLSEDNYNEQFF.

The chain combines TRBV7-9 with TRBJ2-7, with 8 bases that match TRBD2. V dropped 3 bases and J dropped 5; count of bases not matched to a gene: 6. The CDR3 runs 14 residues. Germline-derived CDR1 and CDR2 are SEHNR and FQNEAQ (reference sequence). The CDR3 sequence is CASSLGTSGDEQYF. For the CDR3, the DNA is TGTGCCAGCAGCTTGGGGACTAGTGGGGACGAGCAGTACTTC.

V and J are TRBV9 and TRBJ2-3, with D uncertain. The CDR3 has 15 residues. V dropped 4 bases and J dropped 0 bases, with 12 bases sitting between them. The germline V gene encodes CDR1 SGDLS and CDR2 YYNGEE. The CDR3 sequence: CASSRYSRSTDTQYF. The CDR3 DNA sequence: TGTGCCAGCAGCAGATACTCGCGGAGCACAGATACGCAGTATTTT.

The genes are TRBV2 and TRBJ2-1, with TRBD2 identical over 9 bases. Trimming removed 4 bases from V and 8 bases from J; junction bases left unmatched: 6. The length of the CDR3 is 14 residues. Germline CDR1 SNHLY, CDR2 FYNNEI. The chain's CDR3 is CASSVLRGGDEQFF. The CDR3 DNA is TGTGCCAGCAGTGTTTTGCGGGGGGGGGATGAGCAGTTCTTC.

The chain is built from TRBV6-4 and TRBJ1-1; TRBD1 is a possible D gene (5 bases). Germline V gene lookup returns CDR1 MRHNA and CDR2 SNTAGT. There are 14 residues in the CDR3. Trimming removed 4 bases from V and 7 bases from J, with 16 bases in between. The CDR3 coding sequence is TGTGCCAGCAGTGGGAAACAGGCCCTTAATGAAGCTTTCTTT. Translated, it gives CASSGKQALNEAFF.

The CDR3 sequence: CASSDQGNEAFF. For the CDR3, the DNA is TGTGCCAGCAGTGACCAGGGGAATGAGGCTTTCTTT. The genes are TRBV2 and TRBJ1-1; D perhaps matches TRBD1 (6 bases). CDR3 size: 12 residues. Trimming left V 3 bases short and J 11 bases short, with 13 bases between. Germline V gene sequence: CDR1 SNHLY, CDR2 FYNNEI.

The chain carries TRBV7-3 and TRBJ1-2, with D possibly TRBD1 on 5 matching bases. Germline CDR1 SGHTA, CDR2 FQGTGA. V was clipped by 5 bases and J by 5 bases, with 12 bases between them. The CDR3 is made up of 13 amino acids. The CDR3 coding sequence is TGTGCCAGCAGCACGGGCCAGGGATATGGCTACACCTTC. Translating gives CASSTGQGYGYTF.

V and J are TRBV5-1 and TRBJ2-1; 8 bases fit TRBD1. Germline assignment: CDR1 SGHRS and CDR2 YFSETQ. This CDR3 region has 16 residues. Germline trimming cut 0 bases from V and 4 bases from J; bases unmatched to any gene: 6. This CDR3 is CASSLGGTGLYNEQFF. As DNA, the CDR3 is TGCGCCAGCAGCTTGGGAGGGACAGGACTTTACAATGAGCAGTTCTTC. Looking up the rest from reference TRBV5-1 and TRBJ2-1 gives the full variable domain: KAGVTQTPRYLIKTRGQQVTLSCSPISGHRSVSWYQQTPGQGLQFLFEYFSETQRNKGNFPGRFSGRQFSNSRSEMNVSTLELGDSALYLCASSLGGTGLYNEQFFGPGTRLTVL.

The rearrangement joins TRBV19 to TRBJ1-6; D is unclear. The CDR3 consists of 14 residues. V shed 7 bases and J shed 0 bases, with 7 bases lying between them. Germline CDR1 reads LNHDA; CDR2 reads SQIVND (reference sequence). CDR3 region: CASTASSYNSPLHF. Here the CDR3 DNA reads TGTGCCAGTACCGCGAGCTCCTATAATTCACCCCTCCACTTT.

This chain links TRBV7-3 with TRBJ2-3; 10 positions match TRBD1. This CDR3 is 16 amino acids long. CDR1 and CDR2 from the germline V gene are SGHTA and FQGTGA. J was trimmed by 5 bases and V by 1 base; bases with no gene match: 6. CDR3 nucleotides: TGTGCCAGCAGCTTAAGTAGGACAGGGGGAAGAGATACGCAGTATTTT. It codes for CASSLSRTGGRDTQYF. Combining the CDR3 with reference TRBV7-3 and TRBJ2-3 gives the whole variable domain GAGVSQTPSNKVTEKGKYVELRCDPISGHTALYWYRQSLGQGPEFLIYFQGTGAADDSGLPNDRFFAVRPEGSVSTLKIQRTERGDSAVYLCASSLSRTGGRDTQYFGPGTRLTVL.

This chain uses TRBV2 with TRBJ2-1; D possibly corresponds to TRBD1 (5 bases). Per germline, CDR1 SNHLY and CDR2 FYNNEI. Trimming took 9 bases from V and 4 from J, leaving 16 bases between them. CDR3 length: 14 residues. CDR3 in amino acids: CASGGDRAYNEQFF. As DNA, the CDR3 is TGTGCCAGTGGCGGCGACAGAGCTTACAATGAGCAGTTCTTC.

The J gene is TRBJ2-7, the V gene TRBV6-1, with D uncertain. CDR1 is MNHNS, CDR2 SASEGT, per germline. Trimming removed 1 base from V and 5 bases from J, with 6 bases in between. There are 12 residues in the CDR3. The CDR3 nucleotides read TGTGCCAGCAGTGAAGTGGGCGACGAGCAGTACTTC. Translating gives CASSEVGDEQYF.

V and J are TRBV4-1 and TRBJ1-2; 8 nucleotides line up with TRBD1. The CDR3 has 17 amino acids. V was clipped by 4 bases and J by 0 bases; unmatched bases: 10. The germline CDR1 and CDR2 sequences are MGHRA and YSYEKL. The CDR3 DNA sequence: TGCGCCAGCAGCCCCGGGACAGGAGTGCCTTCTAACTATGGCTACACCTTC. Its protein product is CASSPGTGVPSNYGYTF.